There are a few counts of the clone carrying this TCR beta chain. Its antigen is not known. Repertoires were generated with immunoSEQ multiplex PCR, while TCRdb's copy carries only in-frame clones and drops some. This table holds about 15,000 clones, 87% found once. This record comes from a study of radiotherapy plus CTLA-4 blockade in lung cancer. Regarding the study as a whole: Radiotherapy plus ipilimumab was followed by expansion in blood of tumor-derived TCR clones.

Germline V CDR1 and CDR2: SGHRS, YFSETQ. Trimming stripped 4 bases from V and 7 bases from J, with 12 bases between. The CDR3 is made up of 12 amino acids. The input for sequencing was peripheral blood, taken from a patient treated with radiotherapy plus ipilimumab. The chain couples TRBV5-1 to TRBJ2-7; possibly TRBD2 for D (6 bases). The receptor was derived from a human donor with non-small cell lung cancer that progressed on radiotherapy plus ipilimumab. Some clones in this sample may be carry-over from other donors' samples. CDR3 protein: CASSPSRGEQYF. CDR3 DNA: TGCGCCAGCAGCCCGTCTCGGGGGGAGCAGTACTTC.